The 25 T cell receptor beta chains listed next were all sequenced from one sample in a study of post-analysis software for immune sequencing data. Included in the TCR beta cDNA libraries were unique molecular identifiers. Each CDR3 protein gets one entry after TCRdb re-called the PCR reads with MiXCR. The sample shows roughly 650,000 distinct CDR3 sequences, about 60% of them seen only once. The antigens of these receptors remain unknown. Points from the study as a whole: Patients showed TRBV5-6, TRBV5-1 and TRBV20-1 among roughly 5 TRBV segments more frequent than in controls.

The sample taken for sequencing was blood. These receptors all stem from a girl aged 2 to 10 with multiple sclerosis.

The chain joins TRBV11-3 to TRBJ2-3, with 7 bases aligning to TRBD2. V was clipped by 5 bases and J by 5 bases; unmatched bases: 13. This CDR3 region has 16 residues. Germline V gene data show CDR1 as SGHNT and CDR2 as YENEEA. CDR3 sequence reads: CASSPSSGKNQDTQYF. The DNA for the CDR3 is TGTGCCAGCAGCCCGTCTAGCGGTAAAAACCAAGATACGCAGTATTTT.

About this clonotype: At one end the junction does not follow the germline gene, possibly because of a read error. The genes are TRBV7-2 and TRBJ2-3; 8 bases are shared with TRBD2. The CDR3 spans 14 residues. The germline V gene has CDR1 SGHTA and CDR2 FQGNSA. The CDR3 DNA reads TGCGCCAGCAGCTCGGGACTAGTAACAGATACGCAGTATTTT. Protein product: CASSSGLVTDTQYF.

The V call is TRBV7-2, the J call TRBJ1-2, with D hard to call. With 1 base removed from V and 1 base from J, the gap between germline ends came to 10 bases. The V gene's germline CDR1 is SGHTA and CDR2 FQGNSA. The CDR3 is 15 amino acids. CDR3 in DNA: TGTGCCAGCAGCTTAGTTTCAGGCGATAACTATGGCTACACCTTC. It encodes CASSLVSGDNYGYTF.

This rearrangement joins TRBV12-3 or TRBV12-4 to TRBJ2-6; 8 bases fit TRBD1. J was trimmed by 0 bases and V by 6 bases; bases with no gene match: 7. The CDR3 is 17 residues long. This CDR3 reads CASSPRQGISGANVLTF. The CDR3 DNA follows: TGTGCCAGCAGCCCCAGACAGGGGATCTCTGGGGCCAACGTCCTGACTTTC.

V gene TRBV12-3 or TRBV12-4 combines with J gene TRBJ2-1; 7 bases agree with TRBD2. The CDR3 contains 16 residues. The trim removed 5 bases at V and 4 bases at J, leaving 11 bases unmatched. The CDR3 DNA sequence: TGTGCCAGCAGTCTAGACGGCGGGAGTACGTACAATGAGCAGTTCTTC. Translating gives CASSLDGGSTYNEQFF.

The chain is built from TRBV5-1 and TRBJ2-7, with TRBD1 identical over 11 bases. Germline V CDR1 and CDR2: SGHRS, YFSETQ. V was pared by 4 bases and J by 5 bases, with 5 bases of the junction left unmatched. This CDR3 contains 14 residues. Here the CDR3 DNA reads TGCGCCAGCAGCAGCGGGACAGGGGGTCACGAGCAGTACTTC. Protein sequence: CASSSGTGGHEQYF.

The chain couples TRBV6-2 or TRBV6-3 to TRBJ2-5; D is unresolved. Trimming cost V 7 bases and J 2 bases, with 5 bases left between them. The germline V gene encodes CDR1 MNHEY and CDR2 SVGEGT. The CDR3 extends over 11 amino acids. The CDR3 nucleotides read TGTGCCAGCACCGAACAAGAGACCCAGTACTTC. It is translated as CASTEQETQYF.

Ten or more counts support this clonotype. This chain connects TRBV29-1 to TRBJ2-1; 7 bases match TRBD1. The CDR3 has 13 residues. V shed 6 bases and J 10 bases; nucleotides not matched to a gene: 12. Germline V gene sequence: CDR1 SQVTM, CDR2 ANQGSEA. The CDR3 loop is CSVLDAPDREQFF. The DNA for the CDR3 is TGCAGCGTCTTAGATGCCCCGGACAGGGAGCAGTTCTTC.

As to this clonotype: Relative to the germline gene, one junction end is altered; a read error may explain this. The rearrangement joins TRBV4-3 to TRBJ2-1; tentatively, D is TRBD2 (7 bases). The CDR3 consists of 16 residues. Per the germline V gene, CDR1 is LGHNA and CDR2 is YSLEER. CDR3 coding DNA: TGCGCCAGCGGCCAAGATGGGGGGGGCACTTACAATGAGCAGTTCTTC. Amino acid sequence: CASGQDGGGTYNEQFF.

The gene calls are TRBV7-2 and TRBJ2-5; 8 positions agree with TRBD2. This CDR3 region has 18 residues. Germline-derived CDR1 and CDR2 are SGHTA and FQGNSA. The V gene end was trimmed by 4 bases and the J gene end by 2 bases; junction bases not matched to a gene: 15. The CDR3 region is CASSSLLVGRGAQETQYF. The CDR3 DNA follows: TGTGCCAGCAGCTCCCTCCTCGTGGGGCGGGGGGCGCAAGAGACCCAGTACTTC. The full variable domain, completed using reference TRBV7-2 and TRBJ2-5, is GAGVSQSPSNKVTEKGKDVELRCDPISGHTALYWYRQSLGQGLEFLIYFQGNSAPDKSGLPSDRFSAERTGGSVSTLTIQRTQQEDSAVYLCASSSLLVGRGAQETQYFGPGTRLLVL.

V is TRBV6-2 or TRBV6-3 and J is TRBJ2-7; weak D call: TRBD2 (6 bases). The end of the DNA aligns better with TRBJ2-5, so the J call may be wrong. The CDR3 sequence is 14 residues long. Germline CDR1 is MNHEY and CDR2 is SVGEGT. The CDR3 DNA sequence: TGTGCCAGCAGTCAAACTAGCACGGGAGAGACCCAGTACTTC. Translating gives CASSQTSTGETQYF.

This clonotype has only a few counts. CDR3 sequence reads: CASSDSRGQFTYEQYF. CDR3 DNA sequence: TGTGCCAGCAGTGACTCCCGGGGACAGTTCACCTACGAGCAGTATTTT. The chain has TRBV2 and TRBJ2-3; TRBD1 agrees at 7 bases. V lost 3 bases, J lost 11 bases, and 17 bases stayed unmatched. This CDR3 is 16 amino acids long. CDR1 is SNHLY, CDR2 FYNNEI, per germline.

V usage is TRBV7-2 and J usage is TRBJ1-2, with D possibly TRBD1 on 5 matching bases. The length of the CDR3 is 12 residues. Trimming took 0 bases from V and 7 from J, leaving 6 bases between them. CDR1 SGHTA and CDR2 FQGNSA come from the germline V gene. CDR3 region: CASSLAGTGYTF. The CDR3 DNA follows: TGTGCCAGCAGCTTAGCGGGGACTGGCTACACCTTC.

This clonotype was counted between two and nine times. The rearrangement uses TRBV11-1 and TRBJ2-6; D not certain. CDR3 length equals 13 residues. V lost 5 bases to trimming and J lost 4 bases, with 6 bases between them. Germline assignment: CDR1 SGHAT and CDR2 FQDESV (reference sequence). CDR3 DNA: TGTGCCAGCAGCCCGGAAGGGGCCAACGTCCTGACTTTC. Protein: CASSPEGANVLTF.

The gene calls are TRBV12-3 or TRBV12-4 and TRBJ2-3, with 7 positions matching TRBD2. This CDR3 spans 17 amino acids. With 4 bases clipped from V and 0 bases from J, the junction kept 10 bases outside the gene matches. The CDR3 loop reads CASSWGGELMSTDTQYF. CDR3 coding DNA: TGTGCCAGCAGTTGGGGGGGTGAGCTGATGAGCACAGATACGCAGTATTTT.

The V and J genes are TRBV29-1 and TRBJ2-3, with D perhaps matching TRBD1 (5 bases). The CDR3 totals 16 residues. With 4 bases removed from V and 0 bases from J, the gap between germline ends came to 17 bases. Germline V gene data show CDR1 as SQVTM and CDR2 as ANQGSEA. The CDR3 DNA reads TGCAGCGTTGTATTTTATACAGGCGATAGCACAGATACGCAGTATTTT. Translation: CSVVFYTGDSTDTQYF.

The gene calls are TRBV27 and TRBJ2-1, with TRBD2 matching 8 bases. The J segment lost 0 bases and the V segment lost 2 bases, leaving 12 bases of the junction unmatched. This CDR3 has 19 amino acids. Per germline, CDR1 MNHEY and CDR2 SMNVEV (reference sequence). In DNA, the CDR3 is TGTGCCAGCAGTTTAACAAGTACTAGCGGTGCGAGCTCCTACAATGAGCAGTTCTTC. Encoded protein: CASSLTSTSGASSYNEQFF.

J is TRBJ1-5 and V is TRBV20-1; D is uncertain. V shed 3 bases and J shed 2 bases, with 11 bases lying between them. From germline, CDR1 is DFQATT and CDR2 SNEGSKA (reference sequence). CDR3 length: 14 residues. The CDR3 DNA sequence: TGCAGTGCTAGCCGCGGGAGCGGCAATCAGCCCCAGCATTTT. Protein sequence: CSASRGSGNQPQHF.

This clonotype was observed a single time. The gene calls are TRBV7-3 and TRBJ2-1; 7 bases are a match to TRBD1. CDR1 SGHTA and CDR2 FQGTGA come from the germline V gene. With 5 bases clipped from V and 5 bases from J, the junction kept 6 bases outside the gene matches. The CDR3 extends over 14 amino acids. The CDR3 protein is CASSRTGTDNEQFF. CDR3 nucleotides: TGTGCCAGCAGCCGAACTGGGACAGACAATGAGCAGTTCTTC.

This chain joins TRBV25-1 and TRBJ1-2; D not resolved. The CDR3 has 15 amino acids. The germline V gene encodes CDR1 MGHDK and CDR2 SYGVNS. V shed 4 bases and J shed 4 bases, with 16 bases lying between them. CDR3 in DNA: TGTGCCAGCAGTGGTGGGCCAGGCAGACTCTATGGCTACACCTTC. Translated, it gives CASSGGPGRLYGYTF.

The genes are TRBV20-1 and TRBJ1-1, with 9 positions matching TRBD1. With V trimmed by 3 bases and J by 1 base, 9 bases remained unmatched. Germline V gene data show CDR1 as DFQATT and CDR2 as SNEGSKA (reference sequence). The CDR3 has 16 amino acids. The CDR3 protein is CSARGPDRGRNTEAFF. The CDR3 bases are TGCAGTGCTAGGGGTCCGGACAGGGGCAGGAACACTGAAGCTTTCTTT.

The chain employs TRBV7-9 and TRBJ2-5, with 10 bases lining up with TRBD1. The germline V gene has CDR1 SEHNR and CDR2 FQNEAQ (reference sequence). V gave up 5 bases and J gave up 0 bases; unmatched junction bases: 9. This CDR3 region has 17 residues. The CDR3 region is CASSLRQGALYQETQYF. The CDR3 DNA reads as TGTGCCAGCAGCCTCAGACAGGGGGCTTTGTACCAAGAGACCCAGTACTTC. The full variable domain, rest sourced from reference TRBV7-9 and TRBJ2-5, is DTGVSQNPRHKITKRGQNVTFRCDPISEHNRLYWYRQTLGQGPEFLTYFQNEAQLEKSRLLSDRFSAERPKGSFSTLEIQRTEQGDSAMYLCASSLRQGALYQETQYFGPGTRLLVL.

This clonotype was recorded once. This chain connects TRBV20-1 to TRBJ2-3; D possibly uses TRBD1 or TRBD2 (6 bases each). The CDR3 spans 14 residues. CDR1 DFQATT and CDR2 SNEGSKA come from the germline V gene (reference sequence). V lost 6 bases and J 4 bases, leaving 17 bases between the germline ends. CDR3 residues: CSAKRGDHSDTQYF. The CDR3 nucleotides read TGCAGTGCCAAGAGGGGGGACCACTCAGATACGCAGTATTTT.

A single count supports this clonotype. CDR3 DNA sequence: TGTGCCATCAGTGAGTCTGGGGGGGCGCTTACCTACGAGCAGTACTTC. Its protein is CAISESGGALTYEQYF. The chain recombines TRBV10-3 with TRBJ2-7, with D tentatively TRBD2 (7 bases). Germline lookup yields CDR1 ENHRY and CDR2 SYGVKD. The CDR3 runs to 16 residues. The V gene lost 0 bases and the J gene lost 2 bases, with 14 bases spanning the gap.

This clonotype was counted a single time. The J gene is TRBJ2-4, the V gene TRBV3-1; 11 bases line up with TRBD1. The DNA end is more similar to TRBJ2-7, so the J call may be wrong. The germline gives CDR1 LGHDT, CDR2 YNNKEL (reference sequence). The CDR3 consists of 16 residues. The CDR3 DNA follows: TGTGCCAGCAGCCAAATGGACAGGGGGCGCTTCGACGAGCAGTACTTC. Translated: CASSQMDRGRFDEQYF.